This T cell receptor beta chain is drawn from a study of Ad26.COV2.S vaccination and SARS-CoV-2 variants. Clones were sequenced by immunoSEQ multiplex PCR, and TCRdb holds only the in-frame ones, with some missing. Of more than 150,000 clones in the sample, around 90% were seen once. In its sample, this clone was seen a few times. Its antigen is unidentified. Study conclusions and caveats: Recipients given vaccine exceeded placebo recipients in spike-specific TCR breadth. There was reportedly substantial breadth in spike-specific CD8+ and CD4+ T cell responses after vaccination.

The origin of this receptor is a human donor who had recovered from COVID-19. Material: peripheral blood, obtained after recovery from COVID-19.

The CDR3 region has the DNA TGTGCCAGCAGCTTAGATCCCGGGACACAAGATACGCAGTATTTT. Protein: CASSLDPGTQDTQYF. The rearrangement uses TRBV11-2 and TRBJ2-3; D might be TRBD1 (6 bases). The CDR3 spans 15 residues. Trimming pared 0 bases from V and 5 bases from J, leaving 12 bases between. Germline CDR1 and CDR2: SGHAT and FQNNGV.